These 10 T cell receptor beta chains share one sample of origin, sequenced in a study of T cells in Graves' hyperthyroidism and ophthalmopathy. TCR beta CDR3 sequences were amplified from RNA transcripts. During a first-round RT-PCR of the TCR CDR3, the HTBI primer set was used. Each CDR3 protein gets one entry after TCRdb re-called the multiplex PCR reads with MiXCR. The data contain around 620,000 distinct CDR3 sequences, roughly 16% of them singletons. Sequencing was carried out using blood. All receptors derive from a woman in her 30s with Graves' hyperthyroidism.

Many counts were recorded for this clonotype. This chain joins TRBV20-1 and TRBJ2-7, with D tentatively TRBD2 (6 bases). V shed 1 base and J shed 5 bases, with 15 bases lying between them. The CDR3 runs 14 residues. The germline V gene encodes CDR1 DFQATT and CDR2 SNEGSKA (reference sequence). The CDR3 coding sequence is TGCAGTGCTAGAGGGGTGCAATGGGGGGACGAGCAGTACTTC. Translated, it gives CSARGVQWGDEQYF.

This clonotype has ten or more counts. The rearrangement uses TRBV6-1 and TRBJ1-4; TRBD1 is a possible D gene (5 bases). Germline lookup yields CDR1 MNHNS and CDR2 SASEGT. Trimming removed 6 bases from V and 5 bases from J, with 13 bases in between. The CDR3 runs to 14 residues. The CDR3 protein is CASRAGGRNEKLFF. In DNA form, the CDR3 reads TGTGCCAGCAGAGCCGGGGGGAGAAATGAAAAACTGTTTTTT.

CDR3 bases: TGTGCCAGCAGCTCCATACGCCTCGGCTCCTACGAGCAGTACTTC. This encodes CASSSIRLGSYEQYF. The rearrangement joins TRBV11-3 to TRBJ2-7; no clear D gene. CDR3 length: 15 amino acids. Germline V gives CDR1 SGHNT, CDR2 YENEEA. Trimming took off 4 bases at V and 0 bases at J, with 13 bases between the two ends.

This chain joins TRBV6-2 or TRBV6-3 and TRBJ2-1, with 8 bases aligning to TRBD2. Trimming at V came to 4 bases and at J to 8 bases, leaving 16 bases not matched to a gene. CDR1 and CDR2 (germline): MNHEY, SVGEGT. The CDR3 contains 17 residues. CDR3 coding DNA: TGTGCCAGCAGTTCGTGGTTAAGCGGGAGCGGGGCGGATGAGCAGTTCTTC. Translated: CASSSWLSGSGADEQFF.

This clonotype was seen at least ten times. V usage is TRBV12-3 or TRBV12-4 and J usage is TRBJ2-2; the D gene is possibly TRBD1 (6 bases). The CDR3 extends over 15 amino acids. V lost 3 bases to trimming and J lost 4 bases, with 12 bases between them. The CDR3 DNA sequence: TGTGCCAGCAGTTTCGACAGGACTGGCACCGGGGAGCTGTTTTTT. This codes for CASSFDRTGTGELFF.

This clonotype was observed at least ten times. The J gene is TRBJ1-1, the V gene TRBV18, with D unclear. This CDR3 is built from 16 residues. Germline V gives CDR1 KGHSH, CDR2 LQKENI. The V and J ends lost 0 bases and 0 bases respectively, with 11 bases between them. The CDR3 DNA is TGTGCCAGCTCACCACCGGTAAGAGCCATGAACACTGAAGCTTTCTTT. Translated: CASSPPVRAMNTEAFF.

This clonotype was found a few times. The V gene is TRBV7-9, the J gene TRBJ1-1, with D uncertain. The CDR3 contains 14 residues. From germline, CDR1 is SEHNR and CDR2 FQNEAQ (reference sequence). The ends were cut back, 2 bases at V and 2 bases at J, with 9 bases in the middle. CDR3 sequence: CASSLMAENTEAFF. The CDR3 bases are TGTGCCAGCAGCTTAATGGCGGAAAACACTGAAGCTTTCTTT.

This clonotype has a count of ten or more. The DNA of the CDR3 is TGTGCCTGGACCCGTGTACAGGGGAGCGCGGCTGAAGCTTTCTTT. Amino acids: CAWTRVQGSAAEAFF. This sequence joins TRBV30 and TRBJ1-1; 7 nucleotides agree with TRBD1. The germline V gene has CDR1 GTSNPN and CDR2 SVGIG (reference sequence). The CDR3 loop spans 15 amino acids. The V and J ends lost 4 bases and 6 bases, in that order; junction bases with no gene match: 14.

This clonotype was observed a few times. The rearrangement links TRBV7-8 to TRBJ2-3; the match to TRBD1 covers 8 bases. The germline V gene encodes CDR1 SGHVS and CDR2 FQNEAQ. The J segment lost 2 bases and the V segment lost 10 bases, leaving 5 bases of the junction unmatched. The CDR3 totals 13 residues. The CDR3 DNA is TGTGCCACAGGGACAGGAGCCACAGATACGCAGTATTTT. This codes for CATGTGATDTQYF.

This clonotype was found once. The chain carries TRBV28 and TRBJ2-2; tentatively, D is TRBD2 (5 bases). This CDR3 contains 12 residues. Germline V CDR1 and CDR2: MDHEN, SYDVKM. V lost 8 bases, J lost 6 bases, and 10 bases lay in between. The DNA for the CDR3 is TGTGCCAGCGGGAGTTCCCCCGGGGAGCTGTTTTTT. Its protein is CASGSSPGELFF.